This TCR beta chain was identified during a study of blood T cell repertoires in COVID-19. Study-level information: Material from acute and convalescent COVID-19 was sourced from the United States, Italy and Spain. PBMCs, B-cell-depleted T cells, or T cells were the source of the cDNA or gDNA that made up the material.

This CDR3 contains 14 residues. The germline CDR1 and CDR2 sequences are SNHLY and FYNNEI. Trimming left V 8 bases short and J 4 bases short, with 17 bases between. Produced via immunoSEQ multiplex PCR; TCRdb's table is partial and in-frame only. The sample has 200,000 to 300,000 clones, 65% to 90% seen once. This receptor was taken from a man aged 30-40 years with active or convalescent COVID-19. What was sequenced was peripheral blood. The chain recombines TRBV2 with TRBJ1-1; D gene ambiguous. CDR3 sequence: CASSEADLGTEAFF. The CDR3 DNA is TGTGCCAGCTCCGAGGCCGATTTGGGCACTGAAGCTTTCTTT.